This T cell receptor beta chain was retrieved from a study of Ad26.COV2.S vaccination and SARS-CoV-2 variants. Whole-study results and caveats: Assessments of TCR breadth and depth may have underestimated the total T cell responses. Participants in the vaccine arm had higher spike-specific TCR breadth; placebo recipients had lower.

Sample treatment: some 19 received Ad26.COV2.S at low or high dose, single or two shots; about 5 received placebo; per-sample allocation not given. Sampling took place 63 days after the first vaccine or placebo injection. Trimming cost V 2 bases and J 6 bases; bases outside gene matches: 10. The CDR3 is made up of 16 amino acids. The germline V gene has CDR1 LGHNT and CDR2 FRNRAP. Profiling relied on immunoSEQ multiplex PCR, and the TCRdb table lists in-frame clones only, not all of them. The sample contains over 250,000 clones, about 89% of which appear only once. As to this clone: The antigen is undetermined.

The chain carries TRBV12-5 and TRBJ2-1; TRBD1 aligns across 7 bases. This receptor was taken from a person between 18 and 60 years old who received the Ad26.COV2.S COVID-19 vaccine or a placebo. Material: peripheral blood, obtained in a trial of Ad26.COV2.S vaccine versus placebo. The CDR3 protein is CASGLPQTGTVNEQFF. For the CDR3, the DNA is TGTGCTAGTGGTTTGCCACAGACAGGGACGGTCAATGAGCAGTTCTTC.